These T cell receptor beta chains were read from a single sample in a study of blood T cells in healthy people across ages. MiXCR, run by TCRdb on the 5' RACE reads, gives a single entry per CDR3 protein. The table records approximately 680,000 distinct CDR3 sequences, about a third of them present only once. The sample taken for sequencing was blood. These receptors all stem from an elderly woman in good health. Each CDR3 is given with its conserved first and last residue.

V,J,CDR3
TRBV5-1,TRBJ2-2,CASSLDSPGFNTGELFF
TRBV6-2/TRBV6-3,TRBJ2-7,CASSALSMFSYEQYF
TRBV7-2,TRBJ2-3,CASSPNSGGASTDTQYF
TRBV12-5,TRBJ2-3,CASVTGDTQYF
TRBV7-8,TRBJ2-7,CASSPPSGQGAYEQYF
TRBV20-1,TRBJ2-3,CSAGGGSSGRSDTQYF
TRBV7-6,TRBJ2-7,CASSLVEGPYEQYF
TRBV5-6,TRBJ1-2,CASSLLDGNYGYTF
TRBV5-1,TRBJ1-1,CASSLGPPNTEAFF
TRBV12-3/TRBV12-4,TRBJ2-2,CASRSGLGAGEQFF
TRBV5-1,TRBJ1-6,CASSSGQINSPLHF
TRBV9,TRBJ2-7,CASGDIDEQYF
TRBV7-2,TRBJ2-1,CASTHRGPEQFF
TRBV18,TRBJ1-2,CASSTTGGADGYTF
TRBV7-2,TRBJ1-4,CASSLGAGRHEKLFF
TRBV12-3/TRBV12-4,TRBJ1-6,CASTQNGIGGSPLHF
TRBV5-1,TRBJ2-1,CASRPAGTGYNEQFF
TRBV30,TRBJ1-1,CAWSVPISIMGTEAFF
TRBV6-1,TRBJ1-6,CASSESTGYRSPLHF
TRBV20-1,TRBJ1-1,CSAPLGRGYTEAFF
TRBV6-5,TRBJ2-5,CASMTGSETQYF
TRBV7-7,TRBJ2-7,CASSPSNGGIYEQYF
TRBV3-1,TRBJ2-3,CASSQVLPTDTQYF
TRBV7-2,TRBJ1-2,CASSLEVSGAYYGYTF
TRBV20-1,TRBJ2-7,CSARTGTSGSYEQYF
TRBV7-2,TRBJ1-2,CASSLDWGNNYGYTF
TRBV4-3,TRBJ1-2,CASSQDLGARSGYTF
TRBV11-2,TRBJ2-1,CASSLGLLEVMGDNEQFF
TRBV24-1,TRBJ2-3,CATSGLETGAQYF
TRBV12-3/TRBV12-4,TRBJ1-1,CASSPRVLFTEAFF
TRBV20-1,TRBJ1-5,CSAREKGNSNQPQHF
TRBV7-6,TRBJ2-5,CASSGSGGALRETQYF
TRBV25-1,TRBJ1-1,CASSDYSRDSRSEAFF
TRBV20-1,TRBJ2-1,CSARNSGGAYNEQFF
TRBV20-1,TRBJ2-6,CSADNPGTSHSGANVLTF
TRBV12-3/TRBV12-4,TRBJ1-5,CASSDRAASNQPQHF
TRBV28,TRBJ1-1,CASRSDRQDTEAFF
TRBV5-1,TRBJ2-1,CASSPGGRDNEQFF
TRBV6-6,TRBJ2-7,CASRAPGQGTNEQYF
TRBV21-1,TRBJ1-6,CASSIAPRFVYNSPLHF
TRBV7-3,TRBJ2-3,CASSYAGGPADTQYF
TRBV7-2,TRBJ2-3,CASSHRTATDTQYF
TRBV25-1,TRBJ1-2,CASSEFRGAGYTF
TRBV5-1,TRBJ2-1,CASSAGTPSYNEQFF
TRBV7-2,TRBJ2-3,CASSPAGAGGLTDTQYF